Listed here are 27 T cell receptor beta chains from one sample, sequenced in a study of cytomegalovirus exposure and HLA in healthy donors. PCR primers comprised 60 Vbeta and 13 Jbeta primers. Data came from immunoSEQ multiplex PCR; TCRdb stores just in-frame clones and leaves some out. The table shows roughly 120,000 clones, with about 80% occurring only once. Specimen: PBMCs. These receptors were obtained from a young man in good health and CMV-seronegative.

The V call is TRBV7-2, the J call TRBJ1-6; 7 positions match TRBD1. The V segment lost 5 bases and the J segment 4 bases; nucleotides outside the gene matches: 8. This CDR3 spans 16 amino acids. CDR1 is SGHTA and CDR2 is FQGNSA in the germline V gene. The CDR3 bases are TGTGCCAGCAGCCCCCGACAGGGTACATATAATTCACCCCTCCACTTT. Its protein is CASSPRQGTYNSPLHF.

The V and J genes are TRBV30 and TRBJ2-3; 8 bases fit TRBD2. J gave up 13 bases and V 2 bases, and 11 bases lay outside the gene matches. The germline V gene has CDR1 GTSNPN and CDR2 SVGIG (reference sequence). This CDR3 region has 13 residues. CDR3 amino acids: CAWSFSGRGLEYF. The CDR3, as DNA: TGTGCCTGGAGTTTCAGCGGGAGAGGGTTGGAGTATTTT.

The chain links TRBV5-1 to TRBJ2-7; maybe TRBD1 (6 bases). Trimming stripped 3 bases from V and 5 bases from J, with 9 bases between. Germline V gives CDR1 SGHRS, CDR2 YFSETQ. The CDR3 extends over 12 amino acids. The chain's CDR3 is CASSSQGDEQYF. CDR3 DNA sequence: TGCGCCAGCAGCTCACAGGGTGACGAGCAGTACTTC.

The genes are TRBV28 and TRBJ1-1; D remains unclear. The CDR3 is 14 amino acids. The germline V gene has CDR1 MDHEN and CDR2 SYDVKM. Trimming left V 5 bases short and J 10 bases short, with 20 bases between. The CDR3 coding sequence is TGTGCCAGCAGTCCCAGCAATCGAGCTCGGAGAGCTTTCTTT. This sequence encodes CASSPSNRARRAFF.

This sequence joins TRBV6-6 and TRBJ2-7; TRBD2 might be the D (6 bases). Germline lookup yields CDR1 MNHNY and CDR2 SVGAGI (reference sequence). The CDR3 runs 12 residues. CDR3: CASSLALAGMVV. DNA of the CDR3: TGTGCCAGCAGTCTTGCCCTGGCGGGGATGGTCGTC.

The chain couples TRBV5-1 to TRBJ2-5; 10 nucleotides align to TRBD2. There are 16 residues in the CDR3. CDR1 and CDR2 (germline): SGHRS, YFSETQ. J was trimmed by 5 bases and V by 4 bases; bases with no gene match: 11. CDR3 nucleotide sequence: TGCGCCAGCAGCAACAGACTAGCGGGCGTTGTTGAGACCCAGTACTTC. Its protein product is CASSNRLAGVVETQYF.

The CDR3 DNA sequence: TGTGCCAGCCTTCTGGGGAGTTTGTTAACCGGGGAGCTGTTTTTT. The encoded protein is CASLLGSLLTGELFF. The genes are TRBV5-5 and TRBJ2-2; perhaps TRBD2 as D (5 bases). The germline CDR1 and CDR2 sequences are SGHKS and YYEKEE (reference sequence). The CDR3 spans 15 residues. Trimming pared 7 bases from V and 5 bases from J, leaving 18 bases between.

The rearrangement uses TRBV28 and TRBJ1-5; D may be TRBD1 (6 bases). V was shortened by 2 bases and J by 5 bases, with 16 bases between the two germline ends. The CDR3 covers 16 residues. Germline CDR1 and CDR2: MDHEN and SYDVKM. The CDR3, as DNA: TGTGCCAGCAGTTTAAGGTCCCGGGGGGCACATCAGCCCCAGCATTTT. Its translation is CASSLRSRGAHQPQHF.

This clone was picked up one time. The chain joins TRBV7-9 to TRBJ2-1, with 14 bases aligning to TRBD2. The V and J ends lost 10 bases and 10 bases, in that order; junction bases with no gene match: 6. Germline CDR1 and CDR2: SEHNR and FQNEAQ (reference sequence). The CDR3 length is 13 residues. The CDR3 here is CAIGTSGRGEQFF. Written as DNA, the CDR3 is TGTGCCATAGGGACTAGCGGGAGAGGGGAGCAGTTCTTC.

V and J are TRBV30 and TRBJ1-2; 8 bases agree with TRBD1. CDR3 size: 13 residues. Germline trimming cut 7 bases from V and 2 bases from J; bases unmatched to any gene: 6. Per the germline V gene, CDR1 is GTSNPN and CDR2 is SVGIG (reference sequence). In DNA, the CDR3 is TGTGCCTATACCGGGACAGGCAACTATGGCTACACCTTC. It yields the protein CAYTGTGNYGYTF.

The CDR3 region is CASSPDRGRSNEQFF. CDR3 nucleotide sequence: TGTGCCAGCAGCCCGGACAGGGGGCGTAGCAATGAGCAGTTCTTC. The rearrangement uses TRBV6-5 and TRBJ2-1, with 11 bases that match TRBD1. Germline V CDR1 and CDR2: MNHEY, SVGAGI. The CDR3 spans 15 residues. J was trimmed by 6 bases and V by 6 bases; bases with no gene match: 7.

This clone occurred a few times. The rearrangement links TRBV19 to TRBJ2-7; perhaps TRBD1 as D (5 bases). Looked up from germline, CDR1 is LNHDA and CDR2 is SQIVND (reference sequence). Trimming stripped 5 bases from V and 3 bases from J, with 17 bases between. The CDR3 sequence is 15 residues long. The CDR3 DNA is TGTGCCAGTAGTCCCACAGGAACGTCCGTCTACGAGCAGTACTTC. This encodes CASSPTGTSVYEQYF.

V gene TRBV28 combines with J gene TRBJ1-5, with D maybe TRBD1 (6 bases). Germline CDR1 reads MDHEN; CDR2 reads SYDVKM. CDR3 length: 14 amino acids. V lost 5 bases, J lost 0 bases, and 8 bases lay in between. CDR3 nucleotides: TGTGCCAGCAGTCGGGACAATAGCAATCAGCCCCAGCATTTT. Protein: CASSRDNSNQPQHF.

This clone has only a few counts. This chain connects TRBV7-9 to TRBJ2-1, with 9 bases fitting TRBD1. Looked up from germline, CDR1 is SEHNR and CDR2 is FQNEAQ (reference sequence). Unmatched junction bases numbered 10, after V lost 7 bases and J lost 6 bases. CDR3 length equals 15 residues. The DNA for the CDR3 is TGTGCCAGCACACTTCAGGACAGGGGCCCCAATGAGCAGTTCTTC. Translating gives CASTLQDRGPNEQFF.

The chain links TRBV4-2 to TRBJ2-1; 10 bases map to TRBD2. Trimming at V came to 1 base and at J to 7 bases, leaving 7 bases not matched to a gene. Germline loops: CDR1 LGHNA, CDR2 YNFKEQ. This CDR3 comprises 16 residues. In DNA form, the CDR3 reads TGTGCCAGCAGCCAAGGGTCTAGCGGGAGAGTGAATGAGCAGTTCTTC. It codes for CASSQGSSGRVNEQFF.

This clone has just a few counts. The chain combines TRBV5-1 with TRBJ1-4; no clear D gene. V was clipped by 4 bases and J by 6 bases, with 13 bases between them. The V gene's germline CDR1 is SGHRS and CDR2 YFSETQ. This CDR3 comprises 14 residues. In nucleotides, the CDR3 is TGCGCCAGCAGCATGGACGAGGGTTATGAAAAACTGTTTTTT. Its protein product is CASSMDEGYEKLFF. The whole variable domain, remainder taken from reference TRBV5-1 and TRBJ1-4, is KAGVTQTPRYLIKTRGQQVTLSCSPISGHRSVSWYQQTPGQGLQFLFEYFSETQRNKGNFPGRFSGRQFSNSRSEMNVSTLELGDSALYLCASSMDEGYEKLFFGSGTQLSVL.

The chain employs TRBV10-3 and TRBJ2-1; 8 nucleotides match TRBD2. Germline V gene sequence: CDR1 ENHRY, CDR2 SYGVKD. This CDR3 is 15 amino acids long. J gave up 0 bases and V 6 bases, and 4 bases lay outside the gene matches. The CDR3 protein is CAISALADSYNEQFF. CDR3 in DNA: TGTGCCATCAGCGCACTAGCGGACTCCTACAATGAGCAGTTCTTC.

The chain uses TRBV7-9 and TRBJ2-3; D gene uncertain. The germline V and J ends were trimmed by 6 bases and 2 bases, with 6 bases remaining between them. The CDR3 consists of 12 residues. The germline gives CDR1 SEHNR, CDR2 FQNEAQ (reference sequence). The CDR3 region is CASSADTDTQYF. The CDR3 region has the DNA TGTGCCAGCAGTGCGGACACAGATACGCAGTATTTT.

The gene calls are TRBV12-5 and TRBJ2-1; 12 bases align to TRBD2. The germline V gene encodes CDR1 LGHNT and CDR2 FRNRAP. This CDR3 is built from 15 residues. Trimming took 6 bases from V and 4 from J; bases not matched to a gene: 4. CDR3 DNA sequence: TGTGCTAGTGGGACCCTAGCGGGAGGGTACAATGAGCAGTTCTTC. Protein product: CASGTLAGGYNEQFF. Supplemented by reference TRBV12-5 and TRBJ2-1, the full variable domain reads DARVTQTPRHKVTEMGQEVTMRCQPILGHNTVFWYRQTMMQGLELLAYFRNRAPLDDSGMPKDRFSAEMPDATLATLKIQPSEPRDSAVYFCASGTLAGGYNEQFFGPGTRLTVL.

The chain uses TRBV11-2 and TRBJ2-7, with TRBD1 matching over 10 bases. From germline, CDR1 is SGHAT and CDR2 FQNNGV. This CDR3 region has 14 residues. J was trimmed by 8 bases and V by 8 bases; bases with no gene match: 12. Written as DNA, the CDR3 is TGTGCCAGCGCGACCCCGGGACAGGGGTGCAAGCAGTACTTC. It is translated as CASATPGQGCKQYF.

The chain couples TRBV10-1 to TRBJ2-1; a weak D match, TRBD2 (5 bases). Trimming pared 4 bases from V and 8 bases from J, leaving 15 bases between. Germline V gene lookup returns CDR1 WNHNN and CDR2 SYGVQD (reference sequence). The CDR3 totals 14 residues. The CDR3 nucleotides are TGCGCCAGCAGTGCCCTACTGGGAGTGGATGAGCAGTTCTTC. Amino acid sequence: CASSALLGVDEQFF.

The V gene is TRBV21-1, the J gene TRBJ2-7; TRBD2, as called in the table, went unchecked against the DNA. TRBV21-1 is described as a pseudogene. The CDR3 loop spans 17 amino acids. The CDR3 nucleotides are TGTGCCAGCAGTAAACGCCTAGCGGGAGTTCGTGGTCACGAGCAGTACGTC. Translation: CASSKRLAGVRGHEQYV.

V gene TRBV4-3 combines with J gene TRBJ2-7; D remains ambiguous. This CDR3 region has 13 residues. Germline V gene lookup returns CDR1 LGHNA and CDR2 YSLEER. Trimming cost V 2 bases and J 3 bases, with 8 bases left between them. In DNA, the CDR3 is TGCGCCAGCAGCCAACGGGTGGACTACGAGCAGTACTTC. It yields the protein CASSQRVDYEQYF.

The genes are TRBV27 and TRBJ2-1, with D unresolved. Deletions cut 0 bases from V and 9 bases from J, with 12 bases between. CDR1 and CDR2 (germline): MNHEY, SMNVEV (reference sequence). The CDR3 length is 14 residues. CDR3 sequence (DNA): TGTGCCAGCAGTTTATCCTCTGGGCTTGGTGAGCAGTTCTTC. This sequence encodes CASSLSSGLGEQFF.

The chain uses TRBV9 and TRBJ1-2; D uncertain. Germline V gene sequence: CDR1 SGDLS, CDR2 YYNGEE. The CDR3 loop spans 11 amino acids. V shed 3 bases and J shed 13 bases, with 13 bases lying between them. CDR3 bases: TGTGCCAGCAGCGGAGCCCAAGAGATCACCTTC. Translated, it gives CASSGAQEITF.

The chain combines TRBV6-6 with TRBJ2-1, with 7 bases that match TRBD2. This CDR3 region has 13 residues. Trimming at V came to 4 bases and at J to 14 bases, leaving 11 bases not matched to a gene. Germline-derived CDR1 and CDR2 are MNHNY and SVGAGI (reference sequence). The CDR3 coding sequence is TGTGCCAGCAGTTTGTTAGGAACTAGCGCCGAGTTCTTC. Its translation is CASSLLGTSAEFF.

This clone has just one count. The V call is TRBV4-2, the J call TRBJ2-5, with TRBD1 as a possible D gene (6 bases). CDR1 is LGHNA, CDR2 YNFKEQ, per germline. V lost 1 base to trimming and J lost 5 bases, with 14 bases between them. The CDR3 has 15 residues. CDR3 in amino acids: CASSQGVRGTETQYF. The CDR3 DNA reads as TGTGCCAGCAGCCAAGGAGTTAGGGGGACGGAGACCCAGTACTTC.